This is a list of T cell receptor beta chains from one sample in a study of shared clonotypes between healthy human individuals. Some clones are missing from TCRdb's copy, which holds only in-frame ones; the method was immunoSEQ multiplex PCR. The repertoire holds 2 million to 2.5 million clones, just under 95% seen once, with 0.3% to 0.4% in the top ten. The sample was naive CD4+ T cells from PBMCs. These receptors all come from a man aged 18-30 years in good health. Some clones in this sample may be carry-over from other donors' samples. Each CDR3 is given with its conserved first and last residue. Fields, in order: clone size, J gene, D gene, V gene, CDR3 protein, CDR3 DNA. A D gene is named only where the DNA matches it firmly. Not all rows give a size; the values are once, few, many and, for expanded clones, a class.

- | TRBJ1-5 | - | TRBV4-1 | CASSQDWRENQPQHF | TGCGCCAGCAGCCAAGATTGGCGGGAGAATCAGCCCCAGCATTTT
- | TRBJ2-2 | - | TRBV7-9 | CASSLTGSGELFF | TGTGCCAGCAGCTTAACAGGATCCGGGGAGCTGTTTTTT
- | TRBJ1-5 | TRBD1 | TRBV28 | CASSPDRVYQPQHF | TGTGCCAGCAGTCCGGACAGGGTCTATCAGCCCCAGCATTTT
- | TRBJ2-2 | - | TRBV9 | CASSVGLANTGELFF | TGTGCCAGCAGCGTAGGACTAGCGAACACCGGGGAGCTGTTTTTT
- | TRBJ1-1 | - | TRBV28 | CASALEGRMNTEAFF | TGTGCCAGTGCCCTAGAGGGCAGAATGAACACTGAAGCTTTCTTT
- | TRBJ2-3 | TRBD2 | TRBV6-5 | CASSYGGAGADTQYF | TGTGCCAGCAGTTACGGGGGAGCGGGGGCAGATACGCAGTATTTT
- | TRBJ1-2 | TRBD1 | TRBV7-3 | CASSFGDRGYYGYTF | TGTGCCAGCAGCTTCGGGGACAGGGGATACTATGGCTACACCTTC
few | TRBJ1-5 | TRBD1 | TRBV29-1 | CSVGRGQGQPQHF | TGCAGCGTTGGTAGGGGGCAGGGTCAGCCCCAGCATTTT
- | TRBJ2-1 | - | TRBV6-5 | CASSPQGYEQFF | TGTGCCAGCAGTCCACAGGGCTATGAGCAGTTCTTC
- | TRBJ1-2 | TRBD1 | TRBV27 | CASSYRDSSYGYTF | TGTGCCAGCAGTTATCGGGACAGTAGTTATGGCTACACCTTC
once | TRBJ2-2 | TRBD2 | TRBV5-4 | CASSTRLAANTGELFF | TGTGCCAGCAGCACTAGACTAGCGGCGAACACCGGGGAGCTGTTTTTT
- | TRBJ2-7 | - | TRBV27 | CASSPHRPGLLYEQYF | TGTGCCAGCAGCCCGCATCGACCGGGACTCCTATACGAGCAGTACTTC
- | TRBJ1-3 | TRBD1 | TRBV7-9 | CASSADRAAGNTIYF | TGTGCCAGCAGCGCGGACAGGGCCGCTGGAAACACCATATATTTT
- | TRBJ1-5 | TRBD1 | TRBV6-6 | CASSLIQGVSQPQHF | TGTGCCAGCAGTTTAATTCAGGGGGTGAGTCAGCCCCAGCATTTT
- | TRBJ2-1 | - | TRBV7-3 | CASSLTGDSYNEQFF | TGTGCCAGCAGCTTAACAGGGGACTCCTACAATGAGCAGTTCTTC
- | TRBJ2-7 | - | TRBV15 | CATSRGGLEQYF | TGTGCCACCAGCCGGGGCGGGTTGGAGCAGTACTTC
- | TRBJ2-1 | - | TRBV5-4 | CASSFSPPDEQFF | TGTGCCAGCAGCTTTTCCCCACCGGATGAGCAGTTCTTC
- | TRBJ2-7 | TRBD1 | TRBV5-1 | CASSINPTGGISYEQYF | TGCGCCAGCAGCATAAACCCGACAGGGGGGATTTCCTACGAGCAGTACTTC
- | TRBJ2-7 | TRBD1 | TRBV7-9 | CASSLTGGSYEQYF | TGTGCCAGCAGCTTGACAGGGGGCTCCTACGAGCAGTACTTC
- | TRBJ2-5 | - | TRBV19 | CASSIRGETQYF | TGTGCCAGTAGTATCCGGGGGGAGACCCAGTACTTC
- | TRBJ2-7 | - | TRBV5-1 | CASSLDPGPYEQYF | TGCGCCAGCAGCCTGGACCCTGGCCCCTACGAGCAGTACTTC
- | TRBJ2-1 | TRBD1 | TRBV7-3 | CASSRTPGQGNNEQFF | TGTGCCAGCAGCCGGACACCGGGACAGGGAAACAATGAGCAGTTCTTC
- | TRBJ2-7 | TRBD1 | TRBV5-1 | CASSLGTGLYEQYF | TGCGCCAGCAGCTTGGGGACAGGGCTCTACGAGCAGTACTTC
once | TRBJ2-3 | TRBD2 | TRBV4-1 | CASSRAGGSGRAQDTQYF | TGCGCCAGCAGCCGGGCAGGAGGAAGCGGGAGGGCCCAAGATACGCAGTATTTT
- | TRBJ1-2 | TRBD1 | TRBV18 | CASSPRGGLARAGGYTF | TGTGCCAGCTCACCCAGGGGGGGCTTGGCACGAGCTGGTGGCTACACCTTC
- | TRBJ1-5 | - | TRBV19 | CASRFAGKGQPQHF | TGTGCCAGTAGGTTCGCAGGGAAGGGCCAGCCCCAGCATTTT
- | TRBJ2-7 | TRBD2 | TRBV2 | CASSGGRAYEQYF | TGTGCCAGCAGTGGCGGGAGAGCCTACGAGCAGTACTTC
- | TRBJ2-2 | - | TRBV23-1 | CASSQSRSRGGELFF | TGCGCCAGCAGTCAAAGCAGGAGCCGGGGCGGGGAGCTGTTTTTT
- | TRBJ2-5 | - | TRBV7-9 | CASSPRQVQETQYF | TGTGCCAGCAGCCCTCGACAGGTACAAGAGACCCAGTACTTC
once | TRBJ2-1 | - | TRBV5-1 | CASSLEVTYNNEQFF | TGCGCCAGCAGCTTGGAAGTAACGTATAACAATGAGCAGTTCTTC
- | TRBJ1-3 | - | TRBV4-1 | CASSHRTGPGNTIYF | TGCGCCAGCAGCCATCGCACAGGGCCTGGAAACACCATATATTTT
- | TRBJ2-1 | - | TRBV7-9 | CASSGAGFGNEQFF | TGTGCCAGCAGCGGCGCGGGCTTCGGCAATGAGCAGTTCTTC
- | TRBJ2-7 | - | TRBV7-2 | CASSPRYEQYF | TGTGCCAGCAGCCCTCGATACGAGCAGTACTTC
- | TRBJ2-2 | TRBD1 | TRBV16 | CASSPFGTGAGELFF | TGTGCCAGCAGCCCGTTCGGGACAGGGGCCGGGGAGCTGTTTTTT
- | TRBJ1-4 | TRBD1 | TRBV28 | CASSLGQDEKLFF | TGTGCCAGCAGTTTGGGACAGGATGAAAAACTGTTTTTT
once | TRBJ2-2 | - | TRBV4-2 | CASSQQMGANTGELFF | TGTGCCAGCAGCCAACAAATGGGGGCGAACACCGGGGAGCTGTTTTTT
- | TRBJ1-4 | - | TRBV4-2 | CASSQVPGAPNEKLFF | TGTGCCAGCAGCCAGGTCCCGGGGGCCCCTAATGAAAAACTGTTTTTT
- | TRBJ2-5 | - | TRBV30 | CAWRGQGQETQYF | TGTGCCTGGAGGGGGCAGGGCCAAGAGACCCAGTACTTC
- | TRBJ1-2 | - | TRBV10-2 | CASSGAGDGYTF | TGCGCCAGCAGTGGGGCGGGGGATGGCTACACCTTC
- | TRBJ2-1 | - | TRBV11-2 | CASSLEDEQFF | TGTGCCAGCAGCTTAGAAGATGAGCAGTTCTTC
- | TRBJ2-3 | - | TRBV25-1 | CASSELDLVYF | TGTGCCAGCAGTGAGTTGGATCTTGTGTATTTT
- | TRBJ1-4 | TRBD1 | TRBV28 | CASSSSTGLNEKLFF | TGTGCCAGCAGTTCCTCGACAGGGTTGAATGAAAAACTGTTTTTT
- | TRBJ2-1 | - | TRBV2 | CASLLLSSEQFF | TGTGCCAGCCTTCTGTTGTCTAGTGAGCAGTTCTTC
- | TRBJ2-7 | TRBD1 | TRBV7-2 | CASSLQGAGNLYEQYF | TGTGCCAGCAGCTTACAGGGGGCAGGGAATCTCTACGAGCAGTACTTC
- | TRBJ1-1 | - | TRBV19 | CASSISGGRKAFF | TGTGCCAGTAGTATAAGTGGAGGGAGAAAAGCTTTCTTT
once | TRBJ2-3 | TRBD2 | TRBV18 | CASSPRLAGGSPDTQYF | TGTGCCAGCTCACCACGACTAGCGGGAGGAAGCCCAGATACGCAGTATTTT
- | TRBJ1-5 | - | TRBV28 | CASTIPYSNQPQHF | TGTGCCAGCACGATCCCGTATAGCAATCAGCCCCAGCATTTT
once | TRBJ2-2 | - | TRBV7-8 | CASSPPPWQHTGELFF | TGTGCCAGCAGCCCCCCACCATGGCAGCACACCGGGGAGCTGTTTTTT
- | TRBJ1-2 | - | TRBV7-7 | CASSSPPSYGYTF | TGTGCCAGCAGCTCCCCGCCGAGCTATGGCTACACCTTC
- | TRBJ2-7 | - | TRBV10-3 | CAISETRDGSYEQYF | TGTGCCATCAGTGAAACCCGGGACGGTTCCTACGAGCAGTACTTC
- | TRBJ2-5 | TRBD2 | TRBV7-7 | CASSSGLAGESQYF | TGTGCCAGCAGCTCGGGACTAGCGGGAGAGTCACAGTACTTC